This T cell receptor (beta chain) was documented in a study of OX40 agonist ivuxolimab in advanced cancers. About the research overall: Patients were given ivuxolimab, an antibody that agonizes OX40 (CD134). The patients received ivuxolimab by intravenous route every 2 weeks at 0.01 to 10 mg/kg. Treatment received earlier with anti-PD-1, anti-PD-L1 or anti-CTLA-4 agents was allowed, and more than 35% had some.

The repertoire was sequenced with immunoSEQ multiplex PCR; TCRdb's copy has only in-frame clones and lacks some. The sample shows under 85,000 clones, 81% of them seen only once. This CDR3 contains 14 residues. Trimming removed 4 bases from V and 7 bases from J; junction bases left unmatched: 6. CDR1 and CDR2 from the germline V gene are SGHRS and YFSETQ. This TCR derives from an adult with an advanced solid tumor such as melanoma, head and neck, liver or kidney cancer. The chain is built from TRBV5-1 and TRBJ2-3; 10 nucleotides match TRBD2. Source: CD4+ or CD8+ T cells sorted from blood, taken in a trial of the OX40 agonist ivuxolimab. CDR3 region: CASSPGLAENTQYF. In nucleotides, the CDR3 is TGCGCCAGCAGCCCTGGACTAGCGGAAAATACGCAGTATTTT.